One and the same sample provided the 32 T cell receptor beta chains below, sequenced in a study of regulatory dendritic cells for organ transplantation. Profiled with immunoSEQ multiplex PCR; TCRdb holds only in-frame clones, not every one. The sample lists more than 35,000 clones, 80% to 95% occurring once. Material for sequencing was naive CD8+ T cells from blood. Documented subset: CD45RA+ naive T cells. These TCRs come from a human donor in good health.

The count of this clone is one. The V call is TRBV4-1, the J call TRBJ1-3; 8 positions agree with TRBD1. The CDR3 runs to 16 residues. V gave up 4 bases and J gave up 3 bases; unmatched junction bases: 8. The V gene's germline CDR1 is MGHRA and CDR2 YSYEKL. CDR3 nucleotides: TGCGCCAGCAGCCCCCCCCGGACAGGGTTTGGAAACACCATATATTTT. Protein: CASSPPRTGFGNTIYF.

The rearrangement links TRBV9 to TRBJ1-5; D is unresolved. Per the germline V gene, CDR1 is SGDLS and CDR2 is YYNGEE. Trimming took off 4 bases at V and 2 bases at J, with 10 bases between the two ends. This CDR3 spans 14 amino acids. CDR3: CASSPRGGNQPQHF. Written as DNA, the CDR3 is TGTGCCAGCAGCCCCCGTGGGGGCAATCAGCCCCAGCATTTT.

The V gene is TRBV27, the J gene TRBJ2-7; 10 nucleotides line up with TRBD2. This CDR3 is built from 17 residues. The trim removed 3 bases at V and 7 bases at J, leaving 15 bases unmatched. CDR1 MNHEY and CDR2 SMNVEV come from the germline V gene (reference sequence). The CDR3 is CASSFVAGGLRPREQYF. The CDR3 coding sequence is TGTGCCAGCAGTTTTGTAGCGGGAGGTCTCCGACCTCGGGAGCAGTACTTC.

The chain employs TRBV2 and TRBJ2-5; 8 nucleotides line up with TRBD2. V gave up 3 bases and J gave up 0 bases; unmatched junction bases: 9. The CDR3 is 17 amino acids. Germline CDR1 is SNHLY and CDR2 is FYNNEI. CDR3 amino acids: CASSDSPGLEYQETQYF. In nucleotides, the CDR3 is TGTGCCAGCAGTGATTCACCGGGACTAGAGTACCAAGAGACCCAGTACTTC.

V gene TRBV6-5 combines with J gene TRBJ2-7; D not resolved. The germline CDR1 and CDR2 sequences are MNHEY and SVGAGI. This CDR3 has 11 residues. V was clipped by 2 bases and J by 4 bases, with 3 bases between them. The chain's CDR3 is CASSYLYEQYF. The DNA of the CDR3 is TGTGCCAGCAGTTACCTTTACGAGCAGTACTTC.

V and J are TRBV19 and TRBJ2-7; 8 bases are shared with TRBD1. Germline V gene sequence: CDR1 LNHDA, CDR2 SQIVND (reference sequence). J gave up 1 base and V 3 bases, and 8 bases lay outside the gene matches. The CDR3 length is 16 residues. CDR3 loop: CASSIGPTGGSYEQYF. The CDR3 bases are TGTGCCAGTAGTATTGGCCCTACAGGGGGTTCCTACGAGCAGTACTTC.

This sequence joins TRBV2 and TRBJ2-1; weak D call: TRBD2 (6 bases). V lost 4 bases to trimming and J lost 5 bases, with 15 bases between them. The CDR3 runs to 15 residues. Germline V gives CDR1 SNHLY, CDR2 FYNNEI. The CDR3 sequence: CASSGEDYINNEQFF. The DNA for the CDR3 is TGTGCCAGCAGTGGGGAGGACTATATTAACAATGAGCAGTTCTTC.

The rearrangement links TRBV5-8 to TRBJ1-5, with D perhaps matching TRBD1 (5 bases). The CDR3 is 17 residues long. Germline V gene lookup returns CDR1 SGHTS and CDR2 YDEGEE. With 0 bases removed from V and 3 bases from J, the gap between germline ends came to 16 bases. The CDR3 loop is CASSLGLGAKYNQPQHF. In nucleotides, the CDR3 is TGTGCCAGCAGCTTGGGTCTCGGGGCCAAGTACAATCAGCCCCAGCATTTT.

J is TRBJ2-3 and V is TRBV28; 10 bases fit TRBD1. With 5 bases clipped from V and 3 bases from J, the junction kept 14 bases outside the gene matches. The germline V gene encodes CDR1 MDHEN and CDR2 SYDVKM. The CDR3 runs 18 residues. CDR3 sequence: CASSIIIVRQGATDTQYF. The CDR3 DNA reads TGTGCCAGCAGTATTATCATAGTTCGACAGGGGGCGACAGATACGCAGTATTTT.

This clone was seen a few times. The chain couples TRBV6-1 to TRBJ2-7, with D possibly called TRBD1 or TRBD2 (5 bases each). V lost 7 bases and J 7 bases, leaving 17 bases between the germline ends. Germline assignment: CDR1 MNHNS and CDR2 SASEGT. CDR3 length: 13 residues. The CDR3 DNA reads as TGTGCCAGCACCGTCCTCGGGGCGCCTGAGCAGTACTTC. It specifies CASTVLGAPEQYF.

The V call is TRBV28, the J call TRBJ2-7; D may match TRBD1 or TRBD2 (5 bases each). CDR1 and CDR2 from the germline V gene are MDHEN and SYDVKM. V shed 1 base and J shed 2 bases, with 15 bases lying between them. The length of the CDR3 is 16 residues. In DNA, the CDR3 is TGTGCCAGCAGTTTATATGGGACGGCCTCGACCTACGAGCAGTACTTC. Its translation is CASSLYGTASTYEQYF.

The CDR3 bases are TGTGCCAGCAGACTCCAGGGAGAGGGGGGGGGCTACACCTTC. Protein sequence: CASRLQGEGGGYTF. The chain has TRBV27 and TRBJ1-2; a weak D match, TRBD1 (6 bases). With 6 bases removed from V and 8 bases from J, the gap between germline ends came to 19 bases. CDR3 length equals 14 residues. Germline V CDR1 and CDR2: MNHEY, SMNVEV (reference sequence).

The V call is TRBV7-9, the J call TRBJ1-1; 11 positions agree with TRBD1. The V and J ends lost 6 bases and 5 bases, in that order; junction bases with no gene match: 8. The CDR3 loop spans 15 amino acids. The germline gives CDR1 SEHNR, CDR2 FQNEAQ (reference sequence). CDR3 loop: CASSGQGASRTEAFF. The DNA for the CDR3 is TGTGCCAGCAGTGGACAGGGGGCATCTCGAACTGAAGCTTTCTTT.

This sequence joins TRBV28 and TRBJ1-5; D may be TRBD1 (6 bases). V was cut by 6 bases and J by 3 bases, with 15 bases left in between. Germline lookup yields CDR1 MDHEN and CDR2 SYDVKM. The CDR3 sequence is 15 residues long. The CDR3 loop is CASSVQGVLNQPQHF. CDR3 in DNA: TGTGCCAGCAGCGTACAGGGCGTGCTCAATCAGCCCCAGCATTTT.

This chain joins TRBV27 and TRBJ1-1; possibly TRBD1 for D (6 bases). Germline V lookup: CDR1 MNHEY, CDR2 SMNVEV (reference sequence). The CDR3 is 18 residues long. Trimming removed 2 bases from V and 0 bases from J, with 19 bases in between. The CDR3 sequence: CASSLLRTGSSLNTEAFF. CDR3 coding DNA: TGTGCCAGCAGTTTACTTCGCACAGGGTCATCTTTGAACACTGAAGCTTTCTTT.

V usage is TRBV7-9 and J usage is TRBJ2-7; TRBD1 agrees at 8 bases. The germline CDR1 and CDR2 sequences are SEHNR and FQNEAQ (reference sequence). V lost 7 bases, J lost 3 bases, and 5 bases stayed unmatched. The CDR3 contains 13 residues. CDR3 bases: TGTGCCAGCACCGTTACAGGGGGCTACGAGCAGTACTTC. Amino acid sequence: CASTVTGGYEQYF.

This chain connects TRBV9 to TRBJ2-5; D gene unclear. The CDR3 runs 15 residues. V was clipped by 0 bases and J by 3 bases, with 12 bases between them. Germline-derived CDR1 and CDR2 are SGDLS and YYNGEE. CDR3 loop: CASSVEWGSKETQYF. Here the CDR3 DNA reads TGTGCCAGCAGCGTAGAGTGGGGATCTAAAGAGACCCAGTACTTC.

The chain recombines TRBV9 with TRBJ1-2, with D hard to call. Trimming shortened V by 4 bases and J by 4 bases, and 8 bases separated the two germline ends. Per germline, CDR1 SGDLS and CDR2 YYNGEE. The CDR3 has 12 residues. The CDR3 region is CASSPGSYGYTF. In nucleotides, the CDR3 is TGTGCCAGCAGCCCCGGGAGCTATGGCTACACCTTC. The full variable domain, in which reference TRBV9 and TRBJ1-2 provide the parts outside the CDR3, is DSGVTQTPKHLITATGQRVTLRCSPRSGDLSVYWYQQSLDQGLQFLIQYYNGEERAKGNILERFSAQQFPDLHSELNLSSLELGDSALYFCASSPGSYGYTFGSGTRLTVV.

This chain uses TRBV19 with TRBJ2-2; D perhaps matches TRBD1 (6 bases). The CDR3 sequence is 16 residues long. Germline assignment: CDR1 LNHDA and CDR2 SQIVND (reference sequence). Trimming took 11 bases from V and 0 from J, leaving 19 bases between them. The CDR3 DNA is TGTGCCTCGAATTTCCACCGGGACACGAACACCGGGGAGCTGTTTTTT. This sequence encodes CASNFHRDTNTGELFF.

This chain connects TRBV2 to TRBJ1-3; weak D call: TRBD1 (6 bases). This CDR3 is built from 14 residues. Deletions cut 9 bases from V and 0 bases from J, with 12 bases between. The germline V gene encodes CDR1 SNHLY and CDR2 FYNNEI. Here the CDR3 reads CARLTGTSGNTIYF. The CDR3 coding sequence is TGTGCCAGATTAACAGGGACCTCTGGAAACACCATATATTTT.

V and J are TRBV27 and TRBJ2-7; 7 nucleotides match TRBD1. The length of the CDR3 is 16 residues. The V segment lost 0 bases and the J segment 3 bases; nucleotides outside the gene matches: 8. The germline CDR1 and CDR2 sequences are MNHEY and SMNVEV (reference sequence). As DNA, the CDR3 is TGTGCCAGCAGTTTATCGGCCCCCGCAGGGGGCTACGAGCAGTACTTC. This translates into CASSLSAPAGGYEQYF.

The rearrangement joins TRBV6-5 to TRBJ2-5; maybe TRBD2 (7 bases). V lost 0 bases and J lost 1, with 9 bases in between. The length of the CDR3 is 15 residues. CDR1 and CDR2 from the germline V gene are MNHEY and SVGAGI. The CDR3 coding sequence is TGTGCCAGCAGTTACTCGGGGGGGCTCCAAGAGACCCAGTACTTC. This codes for CASSYSGGLQETQYF.

The chain joins TRBV9 to TRBJ2-3, with 9 bases that match TRBD1. The germline gives CDR1 SGDLS, CDR2 YYNGEE. V was clipped by 3 bases and J by 3 bases; unmatched bases: 8. The CDR3 runs to 16 residues. The CDR3 region has the DNA TGTGCCAGCAGCGCCCCCGGGACAGGGATGACAGATACGCAGTATTTT. Protein: CASSAPGTGMTDTQYF.

DNA of the CDR3: TGTGCCAGCAGCCAAGATTTCCCTCAAGTTAACGGGGAGACCCAGTACTTC. Its protein is CASSQDFPQVNGETQYF. V gene TRBV4-2 combines with J gene TRBJ2-5; D uncertain. The CDR3 contains 17 residues. Between the trimmed V and J ends, which lost 0 bases and 5 bases, there was a span of 19 bases. Germline V gives CDR1 LGHNA, CDR2 YNFKEQ.

CDR3 sequence: CASSPSGSSYNEQFF. CDR3 bases: TGTGCCAGTAGTCCTAGCGGAAGCTCCTACAATGAGCAGTTCTTC. The chain links TRBV19 to TRBJ2-1; 7 bases match TRBD2. The germline gives CDR1 LNHDA, CDR2 SQIVND (reference sequence). This CDR3 comprises 15 residues. Losses at the gene ends were 5 bases for V and 0 bases for J; bases not matched to a gene: 4.

This chain joins TRBV7-8 and TRBJ1-1, with TRBD1 matching over 9 bases. Germline V gene lookup returns CDR1 SGHVS and CDR2 FQNEAQ. This CDR3 is built from 15 residues. The V gene end was trimmed by 4 bases and the J gene end by 5 bases; junction bases not matched to a gene: 8. The CDR3 DNA follows: TGTGCCAGCAGCTACCCACAGGGGGCCCGGACTGAAGCTTTCTTT. This gives the protein CASSYPQGARTEAFF.

This chain uses TRBV19 with TRBJ1-3, with D possibly matching TRBD1 (5 bases). There are 14 residues in the CDR3. V was trimmed by 5 bases and J by 3 bases, leaving 11 bases between them. In germline, CDR1 is LNHDA, CDR2 SQIVND (reference sequence). Here the CDR3 DNA reads TGTGCCAGTAGTTCCCGGGACTATGGAAACACCATATATTTT. It yields the protein CASSSRDYGNTIYF.

The rearrangement joins TRBV10-3 to TRBJ2-5; D possibly corresponds to TRBD1 (6 bases). The germline V gene encodes CDR1 ENHRY and CDR2 SYGVKD. The CDR3 has 15 residues. V lost 2 bases to trimming and J lost 2 bases, with 12 bases between them. CDR3 coding DNA: TGTGCCATCAGTGAGAGACCGGACAGTCAAGAGACCCAGTACTTC. This codes for CAISERPDSQETQYF.

The gene calls are TRBV6-6 and TRBJ1-1; D unresolved. The length of the CDR3 is 10 residues. The germline gives CDR1 MNHNY, CDR2 SVGAGI (reference sequence). V shed 10 bases and J shed 10 bases, with 13 bases lying between them. CDR3 in amino acids: CATHTASAFF. The CDR3 DNA sequence: TGTGCCACCCATACGGCCTCAGCTTTCTTT.

This rearrangement joins TRBV30 to TRBJ2-2; D gene uncertain. This CDR3 comprises 13 residues. Per the germline V gene, CDR1 is GTSNPN and CDR2 is SVGIG (reference sequence). Trimming stripped 0 bases from V and 5 bases from J, with 7 bases between. The CDR3 coding sequence is TGTGCCTGGAGTGTTTTTGGAACCGGGGAGCTGTTTTTT. This codes for CAWSVFGTGELFF.

This chain joins TRBV5-8 and TRBJ2-6; TRBD1 might be the D (5 bases). Per the germline V gene, CDR1 is SGHTS and CDR2 is YDEGEE. V was shortened by 1 base and J by 2 bases, with 7 bases between the two germline ends. The CDR3 has 15 amino acids. The CDR3 loop is CASSLLGAGANVLTF. CDR3 DNA: TGTGCCAGCAGCTTGTTAGGGGCTGGGGCCAACGTCCTGACTTTC.

V usage is TRBV9 and J usage is TRBJ1-5; TRBD1 matches 8 bases. The CDR3 covers 15 residues. Trimming at V came to 1 base and at J to 7 bases, leaving 7 bases not matched to a gene. The germline gives CDR1 SGDLS, CDR2 YYNGEE. The CDR3 DNA is TGTGCCAGCAGCGTATCAGGGACAGGCGGCCAGCCCCAGCATTTT. Amino acids: CASSVSGTGGQPQHF.